This T cell receptor beta chain was identified during a study of cytomegalovirus exposure and HLA in healthy donors (dated by TCRdb to about 2017). About the full investigation: An earlier analysis of approximately 640 of the donors reported approximately 300 Gb of sequence data and roughly 110 million unique TCR beta sequences from some 180 million T cells. In addition to the first cohort of approximately 650 subjects, a separate validation cohort of approximately 130 different subjects was used. Class I and class II HLA loci were covered by the typing at four-digit resolution. Typing coverage differed by locus: A, B, C, DRB1 and DQB1 were typed in roughly 620-640 donors, DQA1 in 500 to 550, DPA1 in some 570, and DPB1 in about 450. Across approximately 420 genotyped donors of the cohort, an average of approximately 200,000 unique TCR beta nucleotide sequences per donor were sequenced, and roughly 17% of those sequences were non-productive. The aim of the study was to test whether cataloging public T cell receptors could identify signatures of past pathogen exposure. Every repertoire in the discovery cohort had been generated on one and the same sequencing platform. In a later analysis, previously published TCR beta repertoires from fewer than 750 donors were re-analyzed and high-resolution HLA genotyping was added so that TCR occurrence patterns could be studied. Around 330 gigabases of sequencing data and around 90 million unique TCR sequences made up an early release that covered around 640 HLA-typed donors. In the later analysis, no new phenotypic data were used to find candidate immune exposures; instead, reliance was placed on TCR beta sequences and their occurrence across donors. Donor age, sex, ethnicity and CMV serostatus were compiled alongside the repertoire data. A later genetic analysis used genome-wide SNP genotypes for about 65% of the roughly 670 donors, treating that subset as a discovery cohort. Four or five DR-DQ haplotypes were treated as single units for association and clustering because of strong linkage in the cohort. The study profiled the T cell repertoires of under 700 subjects by immunosequencing and related them to cytomegalovirus serostatus. To predict cytomegalovirus infection status, the study combined high-throughput TCR immunosequencing, statistical association of individual TCRs with disease status, and machine learning. Of the roughly 420 genotyped donors, 70% to 90% were placed in the genetic ancestry cluster associated with self-reported Caucasian donors. To decide whether each TCR beta V gene segment behaved as functional or pseudogenic, an earlier analysis of some 540 of the donors relied on high-throughput TCR beta sequencing.

For CDR1 and CDR2, the germline V gene lists MDHEN and SYDVKM. The CDR3 starts with the cysteine, ends with the phenylalanine, and has 15 residues. The retained sequence is limited to the CDR3, 45 bases, with the frame set at the first base. V is reduced by 2 bases and J by 3 bases, leaving a spacing of 13 bases between them. As regards this clone: Its antigen is unknown. Qualities for individual bases were not recorded, and no much larger clone is one base off.

The cohort was made up of about 610 healthy bone marrow donors. At the time of sampling, all cohort members were nominally healthy, though unrecorded immune exposures were likely present. The donor tested CMV seropositive and was one of the 289 seropositive cohort members. Every donor gave a peripheral blood sample, and the peripheral blood mononuclear cells from that sample were used for TCR beta sequencing. The Qiagen DNeasy Blood Extraction Kit was used to extract genomic DNA from the blood cell samples. Libraries were prepared through the immunoSEQ multiplex PCR assay. For the multiplex PCR, a mixture combining 60 forward primers for TCR Vbeta segments and 13 reverse primers for TCR Jbeta segments was used. A multiplex PCR assay on genomic DNA amplified the CDR3 region of rearranged TCR beta genes. The Illumina HiSeq System was used to sequence the amplified TCR beta libraries as 87-base-pair reads. From the authors' description of their analysis: A later analysis tallied tens of millions of unique TCR beta chains across the 550 to 850 repertoires, and around 9.9 million of those chains were shared by two or more donors. To remove PCR and sequencing errors, raw reads were error-corrected and collapsed into unique sequences using a nearest-neighbor algorithm that merged closely related sequences. Alignment of CDR3 sequences to IMGT reference sequences was used to assign V, D and J gene segments. Each retained sequence needed at least a six-nucleotide match to both a V gene segment and a J gene segment. Rearrangements were classified as productive when the CDR3 lacked stop codons and remained in frame with V and J, and all other rearrangements were classified as non-productive. CDR3 was defined according to IMGT convention as the region running from the second conserved V-encoded cysteine to the conserved J-encoded phenylalanine. Sequences without an unambiguous match to a single V gene segment were excluded from the earlier analysis of several hundred of the donors. In an earlier analysis of some 590 of the donors, V segments were called functional above 56.7% productive rearrangements and were called segregating when the between-donor standard deviation exceeded 5%. A statistical classification framework was developed to diagnose cytomegalovirus status using the catalog of TCR beta chain sequences. In a later analysis, TCR nucleotide sequences were compared against IMGT/GENE-DB human TR gene sequences so that V and J genes could be assigned. The TCRdist pipeline was used in a later analysis to assign CDR3 sequences and most-parsimonious VDJ recombination scenarios. In a later analysis, each TCR beta chain was defined by its CDR3 amino acid sequence together with its V-gene family, and reads lacking a unique V-gene family were excluded. In a later analysis, 500 to 700 highly shared, low-generation-probability nucleotide sequences were removed to address suspected cross-contamination and a sequencing artifact. A later analysis calculated a clonal expansion index for each public chain from normalized within-repertoire ranks of inferred template counts. Generation probabilities in a later analysis came from a VDJ recombination model fitted to out-of-frame rearrangements, and those results were checked against IGoR. Hypergeometric tests were used in a later analysis to score TCR-TCR, TCR-HLA and TCR-CMV co-occurrence, with a repertoire-size bias correction applied to the TCR pairs. A later analysis estimated false discovery rates by permuting HLA or CMV assignments 20 times. A later analysis grouped co-occurring TCRs with DBSCAN, adding TCRdist sequence similarity when clustering within HLA-allele-positive subsets. Repertoires with fewer than 30,000 or more than 120,000 public chains were left out of co-occurrence clustering, as were four to six repertoires with anomalous nucleotide sharing. As stored in TCRdb, this immuneACCESS dataset retains in-frame rearrangements with V and J assigned. A fraction of the clones does not appear; measured against another copy, unresolved V genes explain less than half of the discrepancy, and the remainder lacks a known reason. The DNA gave D and trimming, while V, J and clone size come from that table. The sample table lists 150,000 to 200,000 clones, around four fifths of them with a count of one. The ten largest make up roughly 10% of the sample.

Summary of the overall study and its limitations: In a later analysis, HLA-associated TCR beta chains were found to be more clonally expanded and to have lower generation probabilities than equally common non-associated chains. When HLA alleles, especially DR and DQ, strongly co-occurred, attributing TCR associations to individual alleles was difficult. In a later analysis, TCR association rates were found to vary across HLA loci, with the most associated TCRs seen for DRB1 alleles and the fewest for HLA-C alleles. A later genetic analysis reported fewer N-insertions in productive TCRs among donors in an Asian-associated ancestry cluster than the roughly 700-donor mean. Most CMV-associated TCR beta chains appeared to be HLA-restricted in a later analysis, and the HLA associations seemed to be driven largely by CMV exposure. Because counts were too low, about 15 rarely observed V segments, including chromosome 9 orphons, were left out of the earlier analysis of a few hundred of the donors. An earlier analysis of some 590 of the donors showed that most TCR beta V segments appeared in productive rearrangements either about 90% or about 30% of the time, which broadly matched IMGT annotations. In a later analysis, several top co-occurrence clusters were reported to appear linked to parvovirus B19, influenza, CMV and Epstein-Barr virus. Some IMGT-functional V segments, including TRBV6-2 and TRBV6-3, could not be distinguished by the 87-base-pair reads and were therefore excluded. A few of the identified cytomegalovirus-associated TCR beta chains were confirmed in vitro to be specific for cytomegalovirus antigens. Correlated functional status among segregating V segments might be attributable to linkage disequilibrium, but an unknown experimental factor could not be ruled out. A total of 150 to 200 TCR beta chains were listed by the study as associated with cytomegalovirus. Immune exposure information for the cohort was limited to CMV serostatus. A further reported finding was that TCR beta sequences accurately predicted the HLA-A and HLA-B alleles for most subjects in the first cohort. Because HLA typing was missing for some donors at each locus, association tests included only the typed subset. The authors suggested that the approach could potentially be generalized to other disease states and immunological phenotypes. Presence/absence analyses assumed roughly uniform sequencing depth across donors, an assumption that may not hold. Cytomegalovirus status was reported to be diagnosed by the classifier with high specificity and sensitivity in both the original and validation cohorts. At a false discovery rate of 0.05, a later analysis linked about 17,000 TCR beta sequences to specific HLA alleles. The sequencing pipeline was judged likely to have produced a cluster of highly shared sequence variants as a technical artifact. Only TCR beta chains were sequenced in this cohort, and the absence of alpha or paired-chain data limited detectable features. While some public TCRs were present in many individuals, most TCR sequences turned up only very rarely across donors. An association between a missense DCLRE1C variant and V-gene and J-gene trimming of TCR beta chains was found in a later genetic analysis and replicated in an independent cohort.

This receptor was obtained from a man aged 18 to 30 in good health and CMV-seropositive. This chain is built from TRBV28 and TRBJ1-1, with TRBD1 tentatively as D gene (6 bases match). Sequenced sample: PBMCs. The CDR3 in this case is CASSLGQGLDTEAFF. In nucleotide form, the sequence is TGTGCCAGCAGTTTAGGGCAGGGGTTAGACACTGAAGCTTTCTTT. The variable domain in full, with residues beyond the CDR3 obtained from the reference TRBV28 and TRBJ1-1 genes, is DVKVTQSSRYLVKRTGEKVFLECVQDMDHENMFWYRQDPGLGLRLIYFSYDVKMKEKGDIPEGYSVSREKKERFSLILESASTNQTSMYLCASSLGQGLDTEAFFGQGTRLTVV.